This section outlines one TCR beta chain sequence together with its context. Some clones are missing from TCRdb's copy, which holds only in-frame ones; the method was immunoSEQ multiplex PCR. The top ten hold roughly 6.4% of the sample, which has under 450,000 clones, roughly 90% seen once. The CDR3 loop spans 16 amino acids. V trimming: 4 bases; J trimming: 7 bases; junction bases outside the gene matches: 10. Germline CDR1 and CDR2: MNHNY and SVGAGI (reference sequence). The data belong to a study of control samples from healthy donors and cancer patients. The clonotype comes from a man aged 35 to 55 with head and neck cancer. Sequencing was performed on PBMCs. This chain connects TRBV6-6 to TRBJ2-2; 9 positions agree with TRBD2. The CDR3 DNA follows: TGTGCCAGCAGTTCCCGGGGGGTAGCGGGAGTCGGGGAGCTGTTTTTT. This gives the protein CASSSRGVAGVGELFF.